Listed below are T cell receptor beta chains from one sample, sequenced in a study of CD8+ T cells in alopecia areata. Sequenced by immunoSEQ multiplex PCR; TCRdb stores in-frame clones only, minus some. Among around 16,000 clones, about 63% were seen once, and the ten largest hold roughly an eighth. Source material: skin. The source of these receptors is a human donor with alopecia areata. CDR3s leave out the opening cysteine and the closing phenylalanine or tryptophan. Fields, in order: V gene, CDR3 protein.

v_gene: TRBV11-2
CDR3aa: ASSLGIFGTSGNEQF

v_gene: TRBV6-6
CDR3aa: AAGQGAWNEQF

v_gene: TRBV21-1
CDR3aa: ASLLTKGLLAKNIQY

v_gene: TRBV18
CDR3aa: ASFWTSGSYNEQF

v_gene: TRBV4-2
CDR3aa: ASSLSPRKIKSRGLGPFSYEQY

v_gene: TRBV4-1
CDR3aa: ASSQEASGYSSYEQY

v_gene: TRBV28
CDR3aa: ASSPFGTGLSPLH

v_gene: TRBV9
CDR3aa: ASTPEGTGFEQY

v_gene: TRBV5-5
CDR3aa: ASSPREIDYEQY

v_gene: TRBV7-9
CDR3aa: ASSLAGNPHNEQF

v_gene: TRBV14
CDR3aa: ASSPQGRSTEAF

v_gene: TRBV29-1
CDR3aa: SVEDLLLGDNEKLF

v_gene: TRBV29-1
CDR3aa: SVEGFRSKPEAF

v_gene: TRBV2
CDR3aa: ASSEAQVSDIWAKNIQY

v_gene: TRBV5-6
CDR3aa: ASSLWTSGKSVGQF

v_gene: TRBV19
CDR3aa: ASSSGLTEQY

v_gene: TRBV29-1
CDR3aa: SVSRDSRNEQF

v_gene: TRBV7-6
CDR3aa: ASSLGDSGQQETQY

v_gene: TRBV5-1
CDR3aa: ASSIKLGGELF

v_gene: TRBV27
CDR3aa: ASSSSSYNEQF

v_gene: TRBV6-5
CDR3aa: ASTPRRGHEQY

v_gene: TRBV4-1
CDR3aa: ASSHQWRGQPQH

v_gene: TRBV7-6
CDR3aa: ASRQTSGSTDTQY

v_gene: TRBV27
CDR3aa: ASSLSRGQQKAF

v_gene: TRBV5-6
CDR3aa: ASSFTGTVRYEQY

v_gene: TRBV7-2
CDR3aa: ASSLNAPYPSYEQY

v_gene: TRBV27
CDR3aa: ASSFRDSYNEQF

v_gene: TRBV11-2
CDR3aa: ASRPKREIRVNEQF

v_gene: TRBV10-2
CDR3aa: ASSKRQAGNKGNQPQH

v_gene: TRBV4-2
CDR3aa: ASSQGEHEQF

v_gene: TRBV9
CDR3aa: ASSVVTGDYGYT

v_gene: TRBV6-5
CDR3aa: ASSLSWESGEQY

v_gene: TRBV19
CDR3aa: ASSIVGQEQY

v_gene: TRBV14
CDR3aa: ASSQTGSPTNEKLF

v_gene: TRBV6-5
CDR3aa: ASSTPGNRYGYT

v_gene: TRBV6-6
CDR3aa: ASSFPFSSYEQY

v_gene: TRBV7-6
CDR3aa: ASSLRWGTGGAFGYEQY

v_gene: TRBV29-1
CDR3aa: SVEGQPAYNEQF

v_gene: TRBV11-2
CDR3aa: ASSFWRASQETQY

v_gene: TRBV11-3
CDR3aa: ASSSPGLAGGLSYNEQF

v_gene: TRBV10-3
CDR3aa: TISPQSGANVLT

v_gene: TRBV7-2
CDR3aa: ASRTGTPSSYNEQF

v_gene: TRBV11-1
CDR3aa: ASSPRTGARNTEAF

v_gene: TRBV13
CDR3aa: ASSLDRGLGGDNEQF

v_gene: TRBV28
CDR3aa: ASSSLRDRKYNEQF

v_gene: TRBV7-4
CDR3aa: ASRTPLGHAYNEQF

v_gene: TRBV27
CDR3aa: ATKTGFDYNEQF

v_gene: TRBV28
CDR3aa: AIRAGQSENQPQH

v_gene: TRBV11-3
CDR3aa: ASSLAGGPAGELF

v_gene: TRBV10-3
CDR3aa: ATTGRDYTGELF

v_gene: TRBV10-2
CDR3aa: ASRASNANEQF

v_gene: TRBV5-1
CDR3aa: ASSSGVVSEKLF

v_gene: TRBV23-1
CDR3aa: ATYCLGVTRDEQF

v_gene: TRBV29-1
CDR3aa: SVSGRTGRTEAF

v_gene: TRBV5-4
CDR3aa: ASSRRGAANTEAF

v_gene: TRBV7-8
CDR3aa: ASSRDYEQY

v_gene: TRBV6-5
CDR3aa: ASRDRAHQPQH

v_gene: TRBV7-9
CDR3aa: ASSSARLGLDEQF